This T cell receptor beta chain derives from a study of blood T cell repertoires in COVID-19. In the original analysis: Amplification of reference gene primers was used by the study to estimate nucleated cell counts. Only in-frame clones appear in the TCRdb table, and some are missing; sequencing was by immunoSEQ multiplex PCR. V, J and clone size are taken as reported in that table, and D and trimming were inferred from the DNA itself. Among about 200,000 clones, 86% were seen once, and the ten largest hold 2% to 2.5%. V gave up 2 bases and J gave up 2 bases; unmatched junction bases: 3. Per the germline V gene, CDR1 is SQVTM and CDR2 is ANQGSEA. This CDR3 has 13 residues.

This TCR derives from a woman in her fifties or sixties with acute or convalescent COVID-19. The chain uses TRBV29-1 and TRBJ2-7; 7 positions match TRBD2. Sample: peripheral blood. In nucleotides, the CDR3 is TGCAGCGTTGAAACGGGGGGACCCTACGAGCAGTACTTC. As protein: CSVETGGPYEQYF.